This T cell receptor (beta chain) came from a study of regulatory T cells in long-lasting Graves disease. CDR3 regions were amplified by Arm-PCR using iRepertoire HTBI primers to build TCR beta libraries. From the multiplex PCR reads, TCRdb called clonotypes with MiXCR, one entry per CDR3 protein. The sample gives over 650,000 distinct CDR3 sequences, approximately 29% of which show up once; 35% to 55% is in the top ten. Germline V gene lookup returns CDR1 SNHLY and CDR2 FYNNEI. The CDR3 extends over 14 amino acids. V was cut by 4 bases and J by 0 bases, with 7 bases left in between. This clonotype was seen ten or more times. Time point denoted: persistent/refractory GD, antithyroid drugs over 5 years with positive TRAb. With RNA extracted from PBMCs as input, the TCR library was made.

This clonotype was obtained from a female donor with Graves disease. This chain links TRBV2 with TRBJ1-3, with D uncertain. This sample comprised peripheral blood mononuclear cells (PBMCs), obtained when the disease was refractory, from a patient treated with antithyroid drugs. CDR3 amino acids: CASSAGDSGNTIYF. In nucleotides, the CDR3 is TGTGCCAGCAGTGCAGGAGACTCTGGAAACACCATATATTTT.